The T cell receptor (beta chain) described here comes from a study of response to subunit inactivated influenza vaccine. Each CDR3 protein is one row after TCRdb ran MiXCR on the RT-PCR reads. The top ten hold around a tenth of the sample, which has 630,000 or so distinct CDR3 sequences, around 14% seen once. This CDR3 spans 15 amino acids. V lost 7 bases, J lost 9 bases, and 8 bases stayed unmatched. Germline V gene data show CDR1 as MNHEY and CDR2 as SVGEGT. The sequence was collected from a man between 45 and 60 years old who received an inactivated influenza vaccine. The chain uses TRBV6-2 or TRBV6-3 and TRBJ2-1; 14 positions match TRBD2. The sample was PBMCs from blood, taken 11 to 12 days after vaccination. CDR3 region: CASKRLAGGPSEQFF. In DNA, the CDR3 is TGTGCCAGCAAAAGACTAGCGGGAGGGCCTAGTGAGCAGTTCTTC.